These T cell receptor beta chains were read from a single sample in a study of Ad26.COV2.S vaccination and SARS-CoV-2 variants. This table comes from immunoSEQ multiplex PCR, and its TCRdb copy is limited to in-frame clones, with some not included. The repertoire holds 410,000 or so clones, with about 90% as singletons. This specimen consisted of peripheral blood, obtained in a trial of Ad26.COV2.S vaccine versus placebo. The receptors derive from a person between 18 and 65 years old who received the Ad26.COV2.S COVID-19 vaccine or a placebo. CDR3s include the opening cysteine and the closing phenylalanine or tryptophan. A D gene is named only where the DNA matches it firmly. Size tells how often a clone was seen (once, few, many) or the class of an expanded clone, and some rows leave it out.

V: TRBV11-2; J: TRBJ2-7; size: -; D: TRBD1; CDR3: CASSFGLGRQGEWEQYF; DNA: TGTGCCAGCAGCTTTGGGTTGGGTCGACAGGGGGAATGGGAGCAGTACTTC
V: TRBV25-1; J: TRBJ2-3; size: once; D: -; CDR3: CASSPRVAITDTQYF; DNA: TGTGCCAGCAGCCCCCGGGTGGCGATCACAGATACGCAGTATTTT
V: TRBV6-5; J: TRBJ1-3; size: -; D: -; CDR3: CASSYDRSSGNTIYF; DNA: TGTGCCAGCAGTTACGACAGGAGCTCTGGAAACACCATATATTTT
V: TRBV24-1; J: TRBJ2-1; size: -; D: TRBD2; CDR3: CATSDSIAGGMSSYNEQFF; DNA: TGTGCCACCAGTGATTCCATAGCGGGGGGGATGAGCTCCTACAATGAGCAGTTCTTC
V: TRBV3-1/TRBV3-2; J: TRBJ1-3; size: -; D: -; CDR3: CASSRDSGNTIYF; DNA: TGTGCCAGCAGCCGAGACTCAGGAAACACCATATATTTT
V: TRBV6-2/TRBV6-3; J: TRBJ2-7; size: -; D: -; CDR3: CASSYPLGETYEQYF; DNA: TGTGCCAGCAGTTACCCTCTCGGGGAAACCTACGAGCAGTACTTC
V: TRBV4-1; J: TRBJ2-7; size: -; D: -; CDR3: CASSQAAQTLKQYF; DNA: TGCGCCAGCAGCCAAGCGGCGCAAACCCTAAAGCAGTACTTC
V: TRBV6-5; J: TRBJ2-5; size: -; D: TRBD1; CDR3: CASSNPGQGGETQYF; DNA: TGTGCCAGCAGTAATCCGGGACAGGGAGGTGAGACCCAGTACTTC
V: TRBV30; J: TRBJ1-1; size: -; D: TRBD1; CDR3: CAWSRTGIPTEAFF; DNA: TGTGCCTGGAGCCGGACAGGGATACCCACTGAAGCTTTCTTT
V: TRBV6-1; J: TRBJ1-5; size: once; D: -; CDR3: CASSEVSFSNQPQHF; DNA: TGTGCCAGCAGTGAAGTTAGTTTTAGCAATCAGCCCCAGCATTTT
V: TRBV4-3; J: TRBJ2-1; size: once; D: TRBD1; CDR3: CASSQDWEQGLNEQFF; DNA: TGCGCCAGCAGCCAAGATTGGGAACAGGGGTTGAATGAGCAGTTCTTC
V: TRBV5-4; J: TRBJ2-2; size: -; D: TRBD2; CDR3: CASSFRGGGNTGELFF; DNA: TGTGCCAGCAGCTTCAGAGGCGGGGGGAACACCGGGGAGCTGTTTTTT
V: TRBV28; J: TRBJ1-4; size: -; D: -; CDR3: CASSVRTVFEKLFF; DNA: TGTGCCAGCAGTGTAAGGACAGTTTTTGAAAAACTGTTTTTT
V: TRBV3-1/TRBV3-2; J: TRBJ2-7; size: -; D: -; CDR3: CASSSVRDEQYF; DNA: TGTGCCAGCAGCTCGGTTAGGGACGAGCAGTACTTC
V: TRBV5-1; J: TRBJ1-1; size: -; D: -; CDR3: CASSLDLRFPAFF; DNA: TGCGCCAGCAGCTTGGATCTTCGTTTCCCAGCTTTCTTT
V: TRBV27; J: TRBJ1-2; size: -; D: -; CDR3: CASRKNGGLTGYTF; DNA: TGTGCCAGCAGGAAAAACGGGGGGCTCACTGGCTACACCTTC
V: TRBV11-2; J: TRBJ2-1; size: -; D: TRBD2; CDR3: CASSLLAGGYNEQFF; DNA: TGTGCCAGCAGCTTACTAGCGGGGGGCTACAATGAGCAGTTCTTC
V: TRBV15; J: TRBJ2-7; size: -; D: TRBD1; CDR3: CATSSRTGLTEQYF; DNA: TGTGCCACCAGCAGCCGGACAGGGTTGACCGAGCAGTACTTC
V: TRBV2; J: TRBJ2-3; size: -; D: TRBD2; CDR3: CASSPAGDPDTQYF; DNA: TGTGCCAGCAGCCCGGCGGGGGACCCAGATACGCAGTATTTT
V: TRBV28; J: TRBJ2-7; size: -; D: -; CDR3: CASSLGRPYEQYF; DNA: TGTGCCAGCAGTTTGGGACGGCCCTACGAGCAGTACTTC
V: TRBV10-3; J: TRBJ2-1; size: -; D: TRBD1; CDR3: CAISPGQVNEQFF; DNA: TGTGCCATCAGCCCGGGACAGGTCAATGAGCAGTTCTTC
V: TRBV6-5; J: TRBJ1-4; size: -; D: -; CDR3: CASSYQLGDDEKLFF; DNA: TGTGCCAGCAGTTACCAGTTAGGGGATGATGAAAAACTGTTTTTT
V: TRBV19; J: TRBJ1-2; size: -; D: TRBD1; CDR3: CASSIDDRGLDGYTF; DNA: TGTGCCAGTAGTATAGACGACAGGGGGCTCGATGGCTACACCTTC
V: TRBV27; J: TRBJ1-5; size: -; D: -; CDR3: CASSPKWIIPQPQHF; DNA: TGTGCCAGCAGTCCTAAGTGGATTATTCCTCAGCCCCAGCATTTT
V: TRBV19; J: TRBJ2-4; size: -; D: -; CDR3: CASNSGAGNIQYF; DNA: TGTGCCAGTAACTCTGGGGCGGGAAACATTCAGTACTTC